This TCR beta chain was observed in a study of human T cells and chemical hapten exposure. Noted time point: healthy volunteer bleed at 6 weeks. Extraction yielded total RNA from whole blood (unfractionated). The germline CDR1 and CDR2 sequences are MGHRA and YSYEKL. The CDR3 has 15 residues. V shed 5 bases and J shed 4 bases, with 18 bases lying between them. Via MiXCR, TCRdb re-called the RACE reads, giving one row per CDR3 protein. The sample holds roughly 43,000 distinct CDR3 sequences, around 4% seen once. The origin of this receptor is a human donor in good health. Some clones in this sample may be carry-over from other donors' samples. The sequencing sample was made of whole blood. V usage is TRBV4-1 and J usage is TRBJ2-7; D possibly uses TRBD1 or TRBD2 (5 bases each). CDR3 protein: CASSSPLGERYEQYF. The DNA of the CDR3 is TGCGCCAGCAGCTCCCCCCTGGGGGAGAGATACGAGCAGTACTTC.